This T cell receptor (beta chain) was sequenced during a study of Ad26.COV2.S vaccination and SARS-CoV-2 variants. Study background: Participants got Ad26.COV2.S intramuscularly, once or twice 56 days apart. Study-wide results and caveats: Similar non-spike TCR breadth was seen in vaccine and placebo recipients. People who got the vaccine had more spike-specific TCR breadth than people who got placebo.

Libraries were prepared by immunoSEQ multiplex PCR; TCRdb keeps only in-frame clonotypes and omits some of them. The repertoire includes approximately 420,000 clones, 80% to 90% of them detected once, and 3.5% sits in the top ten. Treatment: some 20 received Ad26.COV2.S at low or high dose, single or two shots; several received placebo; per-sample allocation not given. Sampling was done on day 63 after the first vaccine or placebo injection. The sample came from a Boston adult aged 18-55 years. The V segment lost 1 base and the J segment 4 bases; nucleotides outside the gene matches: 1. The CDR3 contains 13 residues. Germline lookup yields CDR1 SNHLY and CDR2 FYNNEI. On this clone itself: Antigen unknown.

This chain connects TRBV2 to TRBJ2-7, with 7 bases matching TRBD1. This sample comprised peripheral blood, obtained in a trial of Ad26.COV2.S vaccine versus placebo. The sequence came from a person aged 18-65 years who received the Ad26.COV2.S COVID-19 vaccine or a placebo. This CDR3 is CASSEETGYEQYF. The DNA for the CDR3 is TGTGCCAGCAGTGAAGAGACAGGGTACGAGCAGTACTTC.